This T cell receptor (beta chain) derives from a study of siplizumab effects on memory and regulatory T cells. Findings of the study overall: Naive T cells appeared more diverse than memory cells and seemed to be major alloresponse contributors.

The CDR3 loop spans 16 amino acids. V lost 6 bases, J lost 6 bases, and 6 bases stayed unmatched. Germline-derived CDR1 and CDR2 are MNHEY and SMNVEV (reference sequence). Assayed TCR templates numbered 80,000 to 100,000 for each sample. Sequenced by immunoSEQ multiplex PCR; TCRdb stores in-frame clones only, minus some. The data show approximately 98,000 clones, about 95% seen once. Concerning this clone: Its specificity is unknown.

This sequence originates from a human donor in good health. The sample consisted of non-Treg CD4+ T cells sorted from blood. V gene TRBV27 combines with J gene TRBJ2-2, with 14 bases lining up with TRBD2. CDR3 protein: CASRGTSGSPPGELFF. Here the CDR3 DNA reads TGTGCCAGCAGAGGGACTAGCGGGAGTCCCCCCGGGGAGCTGTTTTTT.